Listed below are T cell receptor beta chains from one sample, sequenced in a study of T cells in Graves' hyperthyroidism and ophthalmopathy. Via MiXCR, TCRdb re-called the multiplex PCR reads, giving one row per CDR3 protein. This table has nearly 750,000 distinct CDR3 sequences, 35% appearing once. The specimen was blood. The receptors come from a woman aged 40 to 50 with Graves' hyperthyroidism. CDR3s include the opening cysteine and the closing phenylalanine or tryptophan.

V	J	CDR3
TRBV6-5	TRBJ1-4	CASREPFGKLFF
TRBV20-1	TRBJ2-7	CSARRRDYPYEQYF
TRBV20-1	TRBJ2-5	CSASPGGETQYF
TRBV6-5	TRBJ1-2	CASSYGGPDYGYTF
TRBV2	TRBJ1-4	CASSESGGGNEKLFF
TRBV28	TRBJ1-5	CASSLEGIVGQPQHF
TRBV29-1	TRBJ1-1	CSVEAQGSTEAFF
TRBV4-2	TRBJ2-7	CASSQGQGMTYEQYF
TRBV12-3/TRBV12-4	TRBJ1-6	CASSPGGSGLGSPLHF
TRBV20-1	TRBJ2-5	CSAKAGGPTDTQYF
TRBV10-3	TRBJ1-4	CAIRGANEKLFF
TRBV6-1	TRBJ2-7	CASRVQGVGEQYF
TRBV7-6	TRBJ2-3	CATGIFMYF
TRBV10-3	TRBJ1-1	CASRNHKPTGWATEAFF
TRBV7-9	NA	CASSTYNNIQYF
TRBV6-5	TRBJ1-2	CASTPAGAPNYGYTF
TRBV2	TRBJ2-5	CASSEIPGETQYF
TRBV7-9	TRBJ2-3	CASSTQGNTQYF
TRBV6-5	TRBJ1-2	CASRGVTGTQYYGYTF
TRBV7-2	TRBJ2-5	CASSLAGGRSPQETQYF
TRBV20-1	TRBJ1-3	CSAARQTGSIGNTIYF
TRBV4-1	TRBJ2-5	CASSQVETGLKTQYF
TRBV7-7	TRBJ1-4	CASSLNGENELFF
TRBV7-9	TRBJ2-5	CASSGSAARKETQYF
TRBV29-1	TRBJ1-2	CSVEGPGTF
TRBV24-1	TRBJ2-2	CATSDFGQGANGELFF
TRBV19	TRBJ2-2	CASSIRGTVNGELFF